This T cell receptor beta chain originates from a study of blood T cell repertoires in COVID-19. Study-wide context: Acute and convalescent COVID-19 specimens originated in the United States, Italy and Spain. PBMCs, B-cell-depleted T cells, or T cells were the source of the cDNA or gDNA that made up the material.

This clone was found a few times. The junction does not match germline at one end; this may be a read error. The authors' processing: Using reference gene primer amplification, nucleated cell counts were estimated. The table came from immunoSEQ multiplex PCR; TCRdb's copy has only in-frame clones and leaves some out. The D gene and trimming were derived from the DNA, and the V and J assignments and clone size from that table. This sample yields 400,000 to 450,000 clones, of which around 86% are seen a single time; roughly 1.4% belongs to the top ten. This CDR3 comprises 13 residues. Germline V gives CDR1 SQVTM, CDR2 ANQGSEA.

The chain couples TRBV29-1 to TRBJ1-2; the match to TRBD1 covers 10 bases. Sample: peripheral blood. This receptor was taken from a young woman with active or convalescent COVID-19. In DNA, the CDR3 is TGCAGCGTGGAAGACAGGGGGCTTGATGGCTACACCTTC. Amino acid sequence: CSVEDRGLDGYTF.